This T cell receptor beta chain came from a study of beta chain features in type 1 diabetes. Notes on the study in general: Reduced insertions and increased deletions marked VDJ junctions in type 1 diabetes patients. TCRB CDR3s were moderately but significantly shorter in Type 1 diabetes patients in all four CD4+ subsets. There was no resolution here of whether HLA type influences TCRB rearrangement.

This clone was observed a handful of times. Its antigen remains unidentified. Purity (above 98%) was reached by all sorted populations. What was sequenced were expressed TCRB transcripts, since all of the isolated RNA had been reverse transcribed. Clones were read by immunoSEQ multiplex PCR, and TCRdb kept only the in-frame ones, dropping some. The sample has about 150,000 clones, 10% seen once. The CDR3 is made up of 16 amino acids. CDR1 is SGHVS and CDR2 is FQNEAQ in the germline V gene. J was trimmed by 1 base and V by 5 bases; bases with no gene match: 6. The V and J genes are TRBV7-8 and TRBJ1-5; 9 bases are shared with TRBD1. The TCR originated in a man aged 25 to 45 with type 1 diabetes. The material sequenced was central memory CD4+ T cells from blood. CDR3 residues: CASSMTGGRSNQPQHF. DNA for the CDR3: TGTGCCAGCAGCATGACAGGGGGACGGAGCAATCAGCCCCAGCATTTT.